This T cell receptor (beta chain) was recorded in a study of cytomegalovirus exposure and HLA in healthy donors. Each donor was healthy, and each was a bone marrow donor. The PCR was carried out with 60 Vbeta primers and 13 Jbeta primers. Libraries were prepared by immunoSEQ multiplex PCR; TCRdb keeps only in-frame clonotypes and omits some of them. The data hold under 200,000 clones, with 81% observed a single time. Concerning this clone itself: Its antigen is unidentified.

Whole-study results and caveats: Among the CMV-associated chains, a few were confirmed in vitro as specific for CMV antigens.

Germline CDR1 is SEHNR and CDR2 is FQNEAQ (reference sequence). J lost 3 bases, V lost 5 bases, and 6 bases had no gene match. The CDR3 runs 14 residues. The specimen was PBMCs. V is TRBV7-9 and J is TRBJ1-2; 7 bases are a match to TRBD1. This receptor was obtained from a man aged 35 to 55 in good health and CMV-seropositive. The CDR3 spells CASSPLDRDYGYTF. CDR3 sequence (DNA): TGTGCCAGCAGCCCCCTAGACAGGGACTATGGCTACACCTTC.